Presented here are 3 T cell receptor beta chains from one specimen sequenced in a study of somatic mutations in cytotoxic T cells in rheumatoid arthritis. TCRdb's copy holds only in-frame clones and misses some; the assay was immunoSEQ multiplex PCR. Here the sample spans approximately 25,000 clones, 70% to 80% being singletons. Input material: CD8+ T cells sorted from blood. The receptor set was obtained from a woman aged 18-29 years in good health.

This chain joins TRBV4-1 and TRBJ2-1; D assignment may be TRBD1 or TRBD2 (5 bases each). With 3 bases removed from V and 9 bases from J, the gap between germline ends came to 21 bases. The CDR3 length is 16 residues. The germline V gene has CDR1 MGHRA and CDR2 YSYEKL. The CDR3 sequence is CASSQGPESLASEQFF. CDR3 DNA sequence: TGCGCCAGCAGCCAGGGACCTGAGTCCTTAGCATCTGAGCAGTTCTTC.

This clone was seen a few times. The chain has TRBV7-7 and TRBJ2-1; 8 bases align to TRBD2. CDR1 SSHAT and CDR2 FNYEAQ come from the germline V gene (reference sequence). V was clipped by 5 bases and J by 1 base; unmatched bases: 7. The CDR3 extends over 16 amino acids. The CDR3 region has the DNA TGTGCCAGCAGCCCACTCGCTAGCGGGTCCTACAATGAGCAGTTCTTC. Amino acids: CASSPLASGSYNEQFF.

The V gene is TRBV6-5, the J gene TRBJ1-2; unclear D gene. The germline V and J ends were trimmed by 3 bases and 7 bases, with 15 bases remaining between them. Germline lookup yields CDR1 MNHEY and CDR2 SVGAGI. The CDR3 runs 14 residues. DNA for the CDR3: TGTGCCAGCAGTTATGTCCCTGACGCGGTTGGCTACACCTTC. Residues: CASSYVPDAVGYTF.